These 21 T cell receptor beta chains were all obtained from the same sample, sequenced in a study of early T cells in non-severe SARS-CoV-2 infection. From the 5' RACE reads, TCRdb called clonotypes with MiXCR, one entry per CDR3 protein. The table shows fewer than 65,000 distinct CDR3 sequences, with 9.3% occurring only once. The source material was whole blood. The receptors shown here come from an adult who was a healthcare worker with PCR-confirmed SARS-CoV-2 infection or an uninfected control (not recorded which).

This clonotype was picked up many times. The chain joins TRBV2 to TRBJ1-1, with D hard to call. The CDR3 has 13 residues. The germline V and J ends were trimmed by 4 bases and 2 bases, with 8 bases remaining between them. The germline gives CDR1 SNHLY, CDR2 FYNNEI. CDR3 in DNA: TGTGCCAGCAGTGTAAAGGGTAACACTGAAGCTTTCTTT. Protein: CASSVKGNTEAFF.

This clonotype was seen more than once but under ten times. The chain joins TRBV29-1 to TRBJ1-2; 7 positions match TRBD1. The CDR3 loop spans 14 amino acids. Germline V CDR1 and CDR2: SQVTM, ANQGSEA. Trimming cost V 2 bases and J 8 bases; bases outside gene matches: 11. The CDR3 is CSVELATGVGGYTF. The CDR3 DNA is TGCAGCGTTGAACTGGCAACAGGGGTTGGCGGCTACACCTTC.

Points on this clonotype: Sequence at one end of the junction differs from germline and may be a read error. The chain combines TRBV13 with TRBJ2-1; D might be TRBD1 (5 bases). CDR3 size: 15 residues. Germline assignment: CDR1 PRHDT and CDR2 FYEKMQ (reference sequence). CDR3: CASRLGVDACNEQFF. The CDR3 region has the DNA TGTGCCAGCAGGTTAGGGGTTGACGCCTGCAATGAGCAGTTCTTC.

This clonotype was seen ten or more times. V is TRBV7-9 and J is TRBJ1-1, with D unclear. This CDR3 comprises 14 residues. V gave up 0 bases and J gave up 0 bases, with 5 bases separating them. Germline V CDR1 and CDR2: SEHNR, FQNEAQ (reference sequence). Written as DNA, the CDR3 is TGTGCCAGCAGCTTAGCGGAGGTGAACACTGAAGCTTTCTTT. The encoded protein is CASSLAEVNTEAFF.

This clonotype has just a few counts. The chain joins TRBV2 to TRBJ1-2; 7 bases match TRBD1. CDR3 length equals 14 residues. V gave up 5 bases and J gave up 4 bases; unmatched junction bases: 7. Germline-derived CDR1 and CDR2 are SNHLY and FYNNEI. The CDR3: CASSFQGEGYGYTF. The DNA for the CDR3 is TGTGCCAGCAGTTTCCAGGGGGAGGGCTATGGCTACACCTTC.

Ten or more counts support this clonotype. V usage is TRBV9 and J usage is TRBJ2-1, with 7 bases matching TRBD1. The CDR3 loop spans 16 amino acids. CDR1 and CDR2 from the germline V gene are SGDLS and YYNGEE. V lost 3 bases, J lost 6 bases, and 12 bases stayed unmatched. The CDR3 reads CASSGGSGQEVNEQFF. In DNA form, the CDR3 reads TGTGCCAGCAGCGGCGGGTCCGGACAGGAAGTCAATGAGCAGTTCTTC.

This clonotype was seen more than once but under ten times. The CDR3 DNA sequence: TGTGCCAGCAGCCAAGGACTCAGCCGACCCTCCTATGGCTACACCTTC. Translating it yields CASSQGLSRPSYGYTF. V usage is TRBV3-1 and J usage is TRBJ1-2; no reliable D call. This CDR3 is built from 16 residues. V lost 1 base to trimming and J lost 4 bases, with 16 bases between them. CDR1 is LGHDT and CDR2 is YNNKEL in the germline V gene (reference sequence).

This clonotype was found a few times. V and J are TRBV7-2 and TRBJ2-3; D gene uncertain. Trimming took off 0 bases at V and 1 base at J, with 8 bases between the two ends. Germline assignment: CDR1 SGHTA and CDR2 FQGNSA. This CDR3 spans 15 amino acids. In DNA form, the CDR3 reads TGTGCCAGCAGCTTAGCCTGGGATCGCACAGATACGCAGTATTTT. This codes for CASSLAWDRTDTQYF.

The J gene is TRBJ2-3, the V gene TRBV25-1, with D tentatively TRBD1 or TRBD2 (6 bases each). V lost 2 bases and J 5 bases, leaving 11 bases between the germline ends. Germline loops: CDR1 MGHDK, CDR2 SYGVNS. The CDR3 is 14 residues long. CDR3 sequence: CASSEAGEVDTQYF. CDR3 coding DNA: TGTGCCAGCAGTGAAGCAGGGGAGGTAGATACGCAGTATTTT.

This clonotype was seen more than once but under ten times. The chain carries TRBV6-6 and TRBJ2-2; tentatively, D is TRBD1 or TRBD2 (5 bases each). V lost 8 bases, J lost 5 bases, and 15 bases lay in between. CDR1 is MNHNY and CDR2 is SVGAGI in the germline V gene (reference sequence). This CDR3 region has 14 residues. The DNA for the CDR3 is TGTGCCAGCGCAGGGAGCTTAGATACCGGGGAGCTGTTTTTT. Residues: CASAGSLDTGELFF.

This clonotype has just a few counts. This chain joins TRBV14 and TRBJ1-1, with TRBD1 identical over 7 bases. The CDR3 has 15 residues. Trimming at V came to 2 bases and at J to 12 bases, leaving 15 bases not matched to a gene. The germline V gene has CDR1 SGHDN and CDR2 FVKESK. CDR3 DNA: TGTGCCAGCAGCCAACCTAGTAAGGAGGGGGCGCAGACTTTCTTT. Protein sequence: CASSQPSKEGAQTFF.

This rearrangement joins TRBV5-1 to TRBJ2-5, with TRBD2 matching over 8 bases. Losses at the gene ends were 3 bases for V and 2 bases for J; bases not matched to a gene: 6. The CDR3 runs to 15 residues. CDR1 is SGHRS and CDR2 is YFSETQ in the germline V gene. The chain's CDR3 is CASSYGAGVQETQYF. The CDR3 nucleotides read TGCGCCAGCAGCTACGGAGCGGGGGTACAAGAGACCCAGTACTTC.

The rearrangement joins TRBV7-8 to TRBJ1-1, with TRBD1 identical over 9 bases. CDR1 is SGHVS and CDR2 is FQNEAQ in the germline V gene. V shed 0 bases, J shed 5 bases, and the junction held 4 bases outside the gene matches. CDR3 length: 15 amino acids. For the CDR3, the DNA is TGTGCCAGCAGCTTAGCCGGGACAGGGCTGACTGAAGCTTTCTTT. Protein: CASSLAGTGLTEAFF.

This clonotype was detected only a few times. The V gene is TRBV10-3, the J gene TRBJ2-6; D is unclear. The length of the CDR3 is 15 residues. V lost 5 bases and J lost 0, with 8 bases in between. Germline V gives CDR1 ENHRY, CDR2 SYGVKD. As DNA, the CDR3 is TGTGCCATCAGTCAGACCGGCTCTGGGGCCAACGTCCTGACTTTC. Its protein is CAISQTGSGANVLTF.

In its sample, this clonotype was seen a few times. The chain has TRBV5-8 and TRBJ1-6, with D maybe TRBD1 (5 bases). The CDR3 runs to 14 residues. Germline CDR1 is SGHTS and CDR2 is YDEGEE. V was cut by 2 bases and J by 7 bases, with 10 bases left in between. The CDR3 bases are TGTGCCAGCAGCTTAATGCGGGACAATTCACCCCTCCACTTT. Translating it yields CASSLMRDNSPLHF.

In DNA form, the CDR3 reads TGTGCCAGCAGTTTAAGGGGACAAGGAAACACCATATATTTT. The encoded protein is CASSLRGQGNTIYF. The J gene is TRBJ1-3, the V gene TRBV12-3 or TRBV12-4, with D possibly being TRBD1 (6 bases). V was shortened by 2 bases and J by 4 bases, with 9 bases between the two germline ends. The CDR3 sequence is 14 residues long.

This clonotype has just a few counts. The chain is built from TRBV6-4 and TRBJ2-1; the match to TRBD2 covers 9 bases. The V gene's germline CDR1 is MRHNA and CDR2 SNTAGT. The trim removed 3 bases at V and 9 bases at J, leaving 9 bases unmatched. The CDR3 extends over 15 amino acids. CDR3 residues: CASSDPWISGGEQFF. The CDR3 DNA reads as TGTGCCAGCAGTGATCCTTGGATTAGCGGGGGTGAGCAGTTCTTC.

The sample holds a few counts of this clonotype. The rearrangement uses TRBV4-1 and TRBJ2-3; 7 positions agree with TRBD2. The V segment lost 8 bases and the J segment 2 bases; nucleotides outside the gene matches: 4. This CDR3 contains 13 residues. Germline V gene lookup returns CDR1 MGHRA and CDR2 YSYEKL. CDR3 nucleotide sequence: TGCGCCAGCCGGGGACTATCCACAGATACGCAGTATTTT. It yields the protein CASRGLSTDTQYF.

There are many counts of this clonotype. This rearrangement joins TRBV7-2 to TRBJ2-3, with a weak D call TRBD2 (5 bases). Germline assignment: CDR1 SGHTA and CDR2 FQGNSA. V lost 7 bases to trimming and J lost 4 bases, with 18 bases between them. The CDR3 spans 15 residues. CDR3 sequence reads: CASTPTGVRADTQYF. The CDR3 DNA is TGTGCCAGCACCCCGACCGGGGTTCGGGCAGATACGCAGTATTTT.

This clonotype was counted only a few times. The chain couples TRBV24-1 to TRBJ2-1; 7 bases fit TRBD1. Germline CDR1 and CDR2: KGHDR and SFDVKD. V lost 4 bases and J lost 8; bases outside the gene matches: 13. The CDR3 contains 16 residues. Here the CDR3 reads CATSESGTARTYEQFF. CDR3 DNA sequence: TGTGCCACCAGTGAGAGTGGGACAGCCCGTACCTATGAGCAGTTCTTC.

The genes are TRBV3-1 and TRBJ2-2; no clear D gene. Germline V CDR1 and CDR2: LGHDT, YNNKEL (reference sequence). Trimming removed 2 bases from V and 4 bases from J, with 5 bases in between. The CDR3 is 13 amino acids. The DNA for the CDR3 is TGTGCCAGCAGCCAATCGGGCACCGGGGAGCTGTTTTTT. This codes for CASSQSGTGELFF.